These 24 T cell receptor beta chains came from one sample sequenced in a study of identical twins. TCRdb ran MiXCR on the 5' RACE reads and lists one entry per CDR3 protein. The sample records roughly 250,000 distinct CDR3 sequences, more than 13% being singletons. Sequenced material: memory (CD45RO+) T cells sorted from blood. The receptors come from a woman under 30 in good health.

This clonotype was picked up a small number of times. The CDR3 DNA reads as TGTGCCAGCAGTTTAACCGGGACAGGGGTTTCGTATGGCTACACCTTC. Encoded protein: CASSLTGTGVSYGYTF. The rearrangement links TRBV6-5 to TRBJ1-2; 10 bases are shared with TRBD1. Germline values: CDR1 MNHEY, CDR2 SVGAGI. V dropped 4 bases and J dropped 5; count of bases not matched to a gene: 10. This CDR3 is built from 16 residues.

This clonotype occurred a few times. V gene TRBV5-1 combines with J gene TRBJ2-1; TRBD2 matches 7 bases. With 0 bases clipped from V and 6 bases from J, the junction kept 6 bases outside the gene matches. Germline V lookup: CDR1 SGHRS, CDR2 YFSETQ. The CDR3 spans 15 residues. CDR3 DNA sequence: TGCGCCAGCAGCTTGGTTGGTAGCGGGTCCAATGAGCAGTTCTTC. It yields the protein CASSLVGSGSNEQFF.

CDR3 protein: CSVGLVASGELFF. CDR3 coding DNA: TGCAGCGTTGGCCTAGTGGCCTCCGGGGAGCTGTTTTTT. The V call is TRBV29-1, the J call TRBJ2-2; D is unresolved. CDR1 and CDR2 (germline): SQVTM, ANQGSEA. V lost 4 bases and J lost 6, with 12 bases in between. CDR3 size: 13 residues.

V and J are TRBV5-4 and TRBJ2-1; 12 nucleotides align to TRBD2. The CDR3 is 15 amino acids. Per germline, CDR1 SGHNT and CDR2 YYREEE (reference sequence). V shed 5 bases, J shed 7 bases, and the junction held 7 bases outside the gene matches. As DNA, the CDR3 is TGTGCCAGCAGTCCTAGCGGGAGGGCAGAAAATGAGCAGTTCTTC. Translation: CASSPSGRAENEQFF.

The V and J genes are TRBV28 and TRBJ1-4, with 7 bases matching TRBD1. Trimming at V came to 3 bases and at J to 8 bases, leaving 9 bases not matched to a gene. The CDR3 totals 15 residues. Germline CDR1 MDHEN, CDR2 SYDVKM. The CDR3 protein is CASSLIRGFGEKLFF. The CDR3 nucleotides read TGTGCCAGCAGTTTGATCAGGGGGTTTGGGGAAAAACTGTTTTTT. Full variable domain (missing parts from reference TRBV28 and TRBJ1-4): DVKVTQSSRYLVKRTGEKVFLECVQDMDHENMFWYRQDPGLGLRLIYFSYDVKMKEKGDIPEGYSVSREKKERFSLILESASTNQTSMYLCASSLIRGFGEKLFFGSGTQLSVL.

This clonotype was seen a handful of times. The genes are TRBV2 and TRBJ2-7; no definite D call. The CDR3 spans 14 residues. CDR1 and CDR2 from the germline V gene are SNHLY and FYNNEI. The V end lost 4 bases, the J end lost 5 bases, and 15 bases lay between the germline ends. DNA for the CDR3: TGTGCCAGCAGTGGGGCCATTAAACACCACGAGCAGTACTTC. Residues: CASSGAIKHHEQYF.

This clonotype occurred many times. The V and J genes are TRBV3-1 and TRBJ2-2, with D unresolved. Germline assignment: CDR1 LGHDT and CDR2 YNNKEL (reference sequence). V dropped 6 bases and J dropped 6 bases, with 8 bases sitting between them. This CDR3 has 12 residues. The CDR3 reads CASRHFSGELFF. The CDR3 DNA reads as TGTGCCAGCAGACACTTTTCCGGGGAGCTGTTTTTT.

In this sample, this clonotype turned up many times. The chain links TRBV3-1 to TRBJ2-5; D is unresolved. The length of the CDR3 is 13 residues. V dropped 0 bases and J dropped 5 bases, with 7 bases sitting between them. Germline assignment: CDR1 LGHDT and CDR2 YNNKEL (reference sequence). In DNA form, the CDR3 reads TGTGCCAGCAGCCAAGATACCCGGGAGACCCAGTACTTC. Translation gives CASSQDTRETQYF.

The chain is built from TRBV7-9 and TRBJ2-2, with D maybe TRBD2 (6 bases). Germline CDR1 and CDR2: SEHNR and FQNEAQ (reference sequence). Between the trimmed V and J ends, which lost 7 bases and 0 bases, there was a span of 9 bases. This CDR3 is 14 amino acids long. CDR3 DNA sequence: TGTGCCAGCAAACTAGCAGCGAACACCGGGGAGCTGTTTTTT. Protein sequence: CASKLAANTGELFF.

There are a few counts of this clonotype. The chain carries TRBV27 and TRBJ2-7; tentatively, D is TRBD1 (6 bases). This CDR3 is 14 amino acids long. Germline V lookup: CDR1 MNHEY, CDR2 SMNVEV (reference sequence). Trimming removed 9 bases from V and 2 bases from J, with 17 bases in between. The CDR3 loop reads CASLSGDRTYEQYF. The CDR3 bases are TGTGCCAGTCTAAGTGGAGACAGGACCTACGAGCAGTACTTC.

This clonotype appeared a few times. The chain employs TRBV10-3 and TRBJ2-6; D gene uncertain. The CDR3 is 14 amino acids. CDR1 and CDR2 from the germline V gene are ENHRY and SYGVKD. Trimming cost V 3 bases and J 1 base, with 4 bases left between them. The CDR3 DNA follows: TGTGCCATCAGTGAAGTTTCTGGGGCCAACGTCCTGACTTTC. Translating it yields CAISEVSGANVLTF.

This clonotype has ten or more counts. The chain recombines TRBV11-2 with TRBJ2-5; no reliable D call. Germline V gene sequence: CDR1 SGHAT, CDR2 FQNNGV. Trimming took 5 bases from V and 4 from J, leaving 11 bases between them. This CDR3 is 13 amino acids long. CDR3 amino acids: CASSPQARETQYF. The CDR3 DNA reads TGTGCCAGCAGCCCCCAGGCCCGAGAGACCCAGTACTTC.

The V call is TRBV20-1, the J call TRBJ2-3; TRBD2 agrees at 9 bases. Germline-derived CDR1 and CDR2 are DFQATT and SNEGSKA (reference sequence). This CDR3 comprises 15 residues. The junction had 2 bases not matched to a gene; V was cut back by 0 bases and J by 1 base. CDR3 in amino acids: CSARDQRGGTDTQYF. CDR3 nucleotide sequence: TGCAGTGCTAGAGACCAGCGGGGGGGCACAGATACGCAGTATTTT.

This clonotype has at least ten counts. This chain links TRBV5-5 with TRBJ2-2, with D uncertain. Trimming cost V 1 base and J 3 bases, with 4 bases left between them. Germline CDR1 reads SGHKS; CDR2 reads YYEKEE (reference sequence). The CDR3 is made up of 13 amino acids. The CDR3 here is CASSLWDTGELFF. CDR3 bases: TGTGCCAGCAGCTTGTGGGACACCGGGGAGCTGTTTTTT.

V is TRBV4-2 and J is TRBJ2-1, with D possibly being TRBD1 (6 bases). This CDR3 contains 14 residues. V lost 2 bases to trimming and J lost 5 bases, with 10 bases between them. From germline, CDR1 is LGHNA and CDR2 YNFKEQ. The CDR3: CASSQTDRNNEQFF. DNA of the CDR3: TGTGCCAGCAGCCAAACGGACAGAAACAATGAGCAGTTCTTC.

This clonotype turned up a few times. The CDR3 protein is CASSLAGVSGELFF. In nucleotides, the CDR3 is TGCGCCAGCAGCTTGGCCGGGGTCTCCGGGGAGCTGTTTTTT. J is TRBJ2-2 and V is TRBV5-1; perhaps TRBD2 as D (5 bases). V lost 0 bases, J lost 6 bases, and 9 bases lay in between. The CDR3 runs to 14 residues. Per the germline V gene, CDR1 is SGHRS and CDR2 is YFSETQ.

This chain uses TRBV6-1 with TRBJ2-3; no clear D gene. With 6 bases removed from V and 0 bases from J, the gap between germline ends came to 13 bases. Germline assignment: CDR1 MNHNS and CDR2 SASEGT. The CDR3 length is 15 residues. The CDR3 spells CASREPGGSTDTQYF. In DNA form, the CDR3 reads TGTGCCAGCAGGGAACCTGGTGGGAGCACAGATACGCAGTATTTT.

At least ten counts were recorded for this clonotype. V and J are TRBV6-2 or TRBV6-3 and TRBJ2-6, with D possibly being TRBD1 (6 bases). The V gene lost 5 bases and the J gene lost 2 bases, with 16 bases spanning the gap. The CDR3 spans 17 residues. Germline V gene data show CDR1 as MNHEY and CDR2 as SVGEGT. The CDR3 DNA follows: TGTGCCAGCAGTAGACACAGAGGGGGAGCTGGGGCCAACGTCCTGACTTTC. Protein product: CASSRHRGGAGANVLTF.

The gene calls are TRBV23-1 and TRBJ2-7; D is ambiguous. TRBV23-1 is an ORF, with its function uncertain. V was shortened by 11 bases and J by 6 bases, with 14 bases between the two germline ends. CDR3 length: 11 residues. CDR3 sequence: CAVLIWGEQYF. CDR3 nucleotides: TGCGCCGTTCTCATTTGGGGCGAGCAGTACTTC.

The chain combines TRBV5-1 with TRBJ2-3; D is perhaps TRBD1 (5 bases). The germline V and J ends were trimmed by 2 bases and 2 bases, with 9 bases remaining between them. The CDR3 is made up of 14 amino acids. Germline V CDR1 and CDR2: SGHRS, YFSETQ. CDR3 in amino acids: CASSFQGPTDTQYF. The CDR3 bases are TGCGCCAGCAGCTTCCAGGGCCCCACAGATACGCAGTATTTT.

This clonotype has more than one count but fewer than ten. This chain uses TRBV20-1 with TRBJ1-2; TRBD1 agrees at 7 bases. Trimming cost V 6 bases and J 5 bases; bases outside gene matches: 9. In germline, CDR1 is DFQATT, CDR2 SNEGSKA (reference sequence). This CDR3 has 13 residues. As DNA, the CDR3 is TGCAGTGCACTTGACAGGGTGGGGTATGGCTACACCTTC. Protein: CSALDRVGYGYTF.

Ten or more counts support this clonotype. The J gene is TRBJ2-3, the V gene TRBV7-2, with D maybe TRBD2 (6 bases). The CDR3 spans 15 residues. Trimming removed 1 base at V and 3 bases at J, with 11 bases between. Germline V gene data show CDR1 as SGHTA and CDR2 as FQGNSA. The CDR3 coding sequence is TGTGCCAGCAGCTTAGAACTAGCTGGGACAGATACGCAGTATTTT. As protein: CASSLELAGTDTQYF.

This clonotype was seen repeatedly, ten times or more. This rearrangement joins TRBV7-2 to TRBJ1-2; tentatively, D is TRBD1 (5 bases). The germline V gene has CDR1 SGHTA and CDR2 FQGNSA. Trimming left V 5 bases short and J 4 bases short, with 14 bases between. The CDR3 length is 14 residues. The CDR3 sequence: CASSPTAGPYGYTF. The CDR3 coding sequence is TGTGCCAGCAGCCCCACGGCAGGGCCCTATGGCTACACCTTC. Full variable domain (remainder filled in from reference TRBV7-2 and TRBJ1-2): GAGVSQSPSNKVTEKGKDVELRCDPISGHTALYWYRQSLGQGLEFLIYFQGNSAPDKSGLPSDRFSAERTGGSVSTLTIQRTQQEDSAVYLCASSPTAGPYGYTFGSGTRLTVV.

The chain has TRBV20-1 and TRBJ1-5; the D gene is possibly TRBD1 (5 bases). V shed 3 bases and J shed 0 bases, with 12 bases lying between them. The CDR3 has 15 residues. CDR1 and CDR2 from the germline V gene are DFQATT and SNEGSKA (reference sequence). CDR3 amino acids: CSASPATDSNQPQHF. The CDR3 DNA reads as TGCAGTGCTAGCCCAGCGACAGATAGCAATCAGCCCCAGCATTTT.